This record looks at one TCR beta chain sequence and its context. Its antigen is still unknown. UMI-labeled TRB cDNA libraries were prepared by 5' RACE. TCRdb reprocessed the 5' RACE reads, keeping one entry per CDR3 protein, no DNA. With around 140,000 distinct CDR3 sequences in the sample, the ten largest clones hold 0.41%. These data come from a study of CXCR3-negative and CXCR3-positive naive CD8 T cells. Germline values: CDR1 MDHEN, CDR2 SYDVKM. The CDR3 totals 12 residues. Whole-study findings and limits: TRB CDR3 hydrophobicity was greater in CXCR3-positive naive cells than in CXCR3-negative naive cells.

The clonotype comes from a human donor in good health. Some clones in this sample may be carry-over from other donors' samples. The specimen sequenced was naive CXCR3+ CD8+ T cells from blood. The subset is: CD45RO-CCR7+CD27+CD95- naive CD8+ T cells expressing CXCR3 (TNR3+). The chain is built from TRBV28 and TRBJ2-4; the TRBD2 assignment by TCRdb is unverifiable without DNA. The CDR3: CASSSPRQGLYF.